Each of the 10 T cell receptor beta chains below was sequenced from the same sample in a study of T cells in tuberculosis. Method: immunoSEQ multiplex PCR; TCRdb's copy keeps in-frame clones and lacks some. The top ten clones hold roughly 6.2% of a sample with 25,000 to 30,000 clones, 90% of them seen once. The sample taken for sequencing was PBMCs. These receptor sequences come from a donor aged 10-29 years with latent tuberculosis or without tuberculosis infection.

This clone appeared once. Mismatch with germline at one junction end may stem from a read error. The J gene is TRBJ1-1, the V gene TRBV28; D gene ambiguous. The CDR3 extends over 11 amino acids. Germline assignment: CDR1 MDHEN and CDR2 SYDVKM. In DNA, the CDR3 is TGCGCCGTGGCCTCTTACACTGAAGCTTTCTTT. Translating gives CAVASYTEAFF.

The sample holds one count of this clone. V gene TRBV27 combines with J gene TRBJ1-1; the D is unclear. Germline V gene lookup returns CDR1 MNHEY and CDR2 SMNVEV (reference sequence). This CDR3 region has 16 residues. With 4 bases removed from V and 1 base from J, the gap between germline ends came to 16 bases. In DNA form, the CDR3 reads TGTGCCAGCAGTTCCCCAACCCTGACAAAGAACACTGAAGCTTTCTTT. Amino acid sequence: CASSSPTLTKNTEAFF.

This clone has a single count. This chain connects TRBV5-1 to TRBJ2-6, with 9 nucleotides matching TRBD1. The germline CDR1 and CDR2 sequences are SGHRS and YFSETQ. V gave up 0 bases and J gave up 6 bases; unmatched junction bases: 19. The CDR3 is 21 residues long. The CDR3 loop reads CASSLVGPRDRVGPMANVLTF. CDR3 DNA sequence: TGCGCCAGCAGCTTGGTAGGACCCCGGGACAGGGTAGGTCCGATGGCCAACGTCCTGACTTTC.

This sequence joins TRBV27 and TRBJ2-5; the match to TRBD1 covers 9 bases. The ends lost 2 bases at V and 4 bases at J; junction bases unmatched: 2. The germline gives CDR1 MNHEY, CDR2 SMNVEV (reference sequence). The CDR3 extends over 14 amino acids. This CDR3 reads CASSLNRGRETQYF. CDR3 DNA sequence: TGTGCCAGCAGTTTAAACAGGGGGCGAGAGACCCAGTACTTC.

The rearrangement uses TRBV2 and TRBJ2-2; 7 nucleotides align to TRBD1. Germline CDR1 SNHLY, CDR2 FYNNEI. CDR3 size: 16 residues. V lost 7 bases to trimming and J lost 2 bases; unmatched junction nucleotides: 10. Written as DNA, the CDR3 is TGTGCCAGCACCGAGGGGGCTCCCACTAACACCGGGGAGCTGTTTTTT. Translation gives CASTEGAPTNTGELFF.

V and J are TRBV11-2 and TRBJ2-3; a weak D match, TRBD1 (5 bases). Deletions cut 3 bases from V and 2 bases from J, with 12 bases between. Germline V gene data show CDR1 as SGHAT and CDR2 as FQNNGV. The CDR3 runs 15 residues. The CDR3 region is CASSLVGADTDTQYF. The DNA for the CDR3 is TGTGCCAGCAGCTTGGTAGGGGCGGACACAGATACGCAGTATTTT.

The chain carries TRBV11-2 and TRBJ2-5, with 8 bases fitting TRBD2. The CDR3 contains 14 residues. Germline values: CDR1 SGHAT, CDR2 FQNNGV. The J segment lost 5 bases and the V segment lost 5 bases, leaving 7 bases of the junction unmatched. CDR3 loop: CASSPNGGAETQYF. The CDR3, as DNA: TGTGCCAGCAGCCCGAACGGGGGGGCCGAGACCCAGTACTTC.

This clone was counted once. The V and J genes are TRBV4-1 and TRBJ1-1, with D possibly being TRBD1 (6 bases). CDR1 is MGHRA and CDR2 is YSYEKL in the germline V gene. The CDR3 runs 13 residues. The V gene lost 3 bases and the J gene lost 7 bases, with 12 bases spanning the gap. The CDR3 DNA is TGCGCCAGCAGCCAGGGGGGGGCGAGTGAAGCTTTCTTT. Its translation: CASSQGGASEAFF.

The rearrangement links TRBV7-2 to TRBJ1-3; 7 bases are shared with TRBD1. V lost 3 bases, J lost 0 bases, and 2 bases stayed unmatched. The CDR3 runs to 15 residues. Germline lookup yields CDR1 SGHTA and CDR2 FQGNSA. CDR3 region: CASSFGTASGNTIYF. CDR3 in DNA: TGTGCCAGCAGCTTCGGGACAGCCTCTGGAAACACCATATATTTT. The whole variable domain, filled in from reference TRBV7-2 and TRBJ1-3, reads GAGVSQSPSNKVTEKGKDVELRCDPISGHTALYWYRQSLGQGLEFLIYFQGNSAPDKSGLPSDRFSAERTGGSVSTLTIQRTQQEDSAVYLCASSFGTASGNTIYFGEGSWLTVV.

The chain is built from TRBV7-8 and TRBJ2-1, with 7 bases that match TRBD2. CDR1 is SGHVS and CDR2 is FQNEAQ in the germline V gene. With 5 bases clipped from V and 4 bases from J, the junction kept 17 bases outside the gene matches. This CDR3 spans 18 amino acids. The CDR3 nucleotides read TGTGCCAGCAGCAACGGGAGGTACCTGGGGGTTAGGTACAATGAGCAGTTCTTC. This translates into CASSNGRYLGVRYNEQFF.